A single sample gave rise to the 19 T cell receptor beta chains below, sequenced in a study of T cell changes during pregnancy in multiple sclerosis. Sequenced by immunoSEQ multiplex PCR; TCRdb stores in-frame clones only, minus some. The repertoire includes just under 80,000 clones, 85% to 95% of them detected once, and approximately 1% sits in the top ten. Here the sequenced sample was peripheral blood, taken in the first trimester of pregnancy. The origin of the receptors is a female donor with multiple sclerosis, enrolled in a pregnancy study.

This clone was counted a single time. V usage is TRBV7-8 and J usage is TRBJ1-1, with 9 bases aligning to TRBD1. The V segment lost 6 bases and the J segment 6 bases; nucleotides outside the gene matches: 8. CDR3 length: 14 amino acids. CDR1 is SGHVS, CDR2 FQNEAQ, per germline. The CDR3 reads CASSTGQGKAEAFF. DNA of the CDR3: TGTGCCAGCAGTACTGGACAGGGGAAGGCTGAAGCTTTCTTT. The variable domain in full, with the rest retrieved from reference TRBV7-8 and TRBJ1-1, is GAGVSQSPRYKVAKRGQDVALRCDPISGHVSLFWYQQALGQGPEFLTYFQNEAQLDKSGLPSDRFFAERPEGSVSTLKIQRTQQEDSAVYLCASSTGQGKAEAFFGQGTRLTVV.

The CDR3 is CASSAPGQTYNEQFF. The DNA for the CDR3 is TGTGCCAGTAGTGCCCCGGGACAGACCTACAATGAGCAGTTCTTC. The chain uses TRBV19 and TRBJ2-1; 7 positions match TRBD1. Per the germline V gene, CDR1 is LNHDA and CDR2 is SQIVND (reference sequence). V dropped 5 bases and J dropped 2; count of bases not matched to a gene: 6. This CDR3 has 15 amino acids.

V usage is TRBV7-2 and J usage is TRBJ2-2; TRBD2 agrees at 9 bases. This CDR3 is 15 amino acids long. Per germline, CDR1 SGHTA and CDR2 FQGNSA. The V segment lost 4 bases and the J segment 6 bases; nucleotides outside the gene matches: 6. The DNA of the CDR3 is TGTGCCAGCAGCTCCCGGAGCGGGGGGTCCGGGGAGCTGTTTTTT. It yields the protein CASSSRSGGSGELFF.

V and J are TRBV7-9 and TRBJ1-1; D uncertain. The CDR3 loop spans 15 amino acids. Germline V gives CDR1 SEHNR, CDR2 FQNEAQ (reference sequence). Trimming left V 5 bases short and J 0 bases short, with 13 bases between. The CDR3 DNA follows: TGTGCCAGCAGCCCCCCAATTTACATGAACACTGAAGCTTTCTTT. Its protein product is CASSPPIYMNTEAFF.

The chain combines TRBV5-1 with TRBJ1-6, with D possibly TRBD1 on 6 matching bases. Trimming removed 4 bases from V and 8 bases from J, with 19 bases in between. CDR3 length: 16 amino acids. The germline V gene has CDR1 SGHRS and CDR2 YFSETQ. CDR3 in DNA: TGCGCCAGCAGCGGGGGCTCAAGGGAGTTTGATTCACCCCTCCACTTT. This codes for CASSGGSREFDSPLHF.

V is TRBV6-1 and J is TRBJ1-2; the D gene is possibly TRBD1 (5 bases). V dropped 8 bases and J dropped 6 bases, with 13 bases sitting between them. This CDR3 region has 12 residues. Germline CDR1 reads MNHNS; CDR2 reads SASEGT. CDR3 residues: CASFSLTDGYTF. The CDR3 nucleotides are TGTGCCAGCTTTTCCTTGACAGATGGCTACACCTTC.

The CDR3 spells CASSKQQGTYNEQFF. CDR3 sequence (DNA): TGTGCCAGCAGCAAACAACAGGGCACCTACAATGAGCAGTTCTTC. The chain couples TRBV7-2 to TRBJ2-1, with D perhaps TRBD1 (6 bases). The V and J ends lost 5 bases and 2 bases respectively, with 13 bases between them. The germline V gene encodes CDR1 SGHTA and CDR2 FQGNSA. The CDR3 sequence is 15 residues long. The full variable domain, rest sourced from reference TRBV7-2 and TRBJ2-1, is GAGVSQSPSNKVTEKGKDVELRCDPISGHTALYWYRQSLGQGLEFLIYFQGNSAPDKSGLPSDRFSAERTGGSVSTLTIQRTQQEDSAVYLCASSKQQGTYNEQFFGPGTRLTVL.

This rearrangement joins TRBV30 to TRBJ2-1; tentatively, D is TRBD1 (6 bases). Trimming took 2 bases from V and 10 from J, leaving 6 bases between them. CDR1 and CDR2 from the germline V gene are GTSNPN and SVGIG (reference sequence). This CDR3 is 10 amino acids long. CDR3 nucleotide sequence: TGTGCCTGGAGTACAGGGGAGCAGTTCTTC. It translates to CAWSTGEQFF.

The chain recombines TRBV7-2 with TRBJ2-1; 10 bases line up with TRBD2. This CDR3 spans 15 amino acids. With 5 bases clipped from V and 4 bases from J, the junction kept 5 bases outside the gene matches. CDR1 and CDR2 (germline): SGHTA, FQGNSA. Written as DNA, the CDR3 is TGTGCCAGCAGCCTCGGGACTAGCGCTTACAATGAGCAGTTCTTC. It specifies CASSLGTSAYNEQFF. Variable domain in full (rest from reference TRBV7-2 and TRBJ2-1): GAGVSQSPSNKVTEKGKDVELRCDPISGHTALYWYRQSLGQGLEFLIYFQGNSAPDKSGLPSDRFSAERTGGSVSTLTIQRTQQEDSAVYLCASSLGTSAYNEQFFGPGTRLTVL.

The V call is TRBV11-3, the J call TRBJ1-6, with D uncertain. Trimming pared 5 bases from V and 6 bases from J, leaving 11 bases between. The germline V gene has CDR1 SGHNT and CDR2 YENEEA. The CDR3 extends over 14 amino acids. The CDR3, as DNA: TGTGCCAGCAGCCCTATTGAGTCTAATTCACCCCTCCACTTT. Its protein is CASSPIESNSPLHF.

The rearrangement uses TRBV18 and TRBJ2-1; 8 bases match TRBD2. Looked up from germline, CDR1 is KGHSH and CDR2 is LQKENI. V gave up 3 bases and J gave up 10 bases; unmatched junction bases: 5. The CDR3 totals 13 residues. In nucleotides, the CDR3 is TGTGCCAGCTCACCGACGGGGGGGGGAGAGCAGTTCTTC. Its protein is CASSPTGGGEQFF.

The chain links TRBV28 to TRBJ2-7, with TRBD1 matching over 7 bases. This CDR3 is 13 amino acids long. The V segment lost 2 bases and the J segment 6 bases; nucleotides outside the gene matches: 4. Per the germline V gene, CDR1 is MDHEN and CDR2 is SYDVKM. CDR3 in amino acids: CASSLEGAREQYF. CDR3 sequence (DNA): TGTGCCAGCAGTTTAGAGGGGGCGCGCGAGCAGTACTTC.

V is TRBV7-9 and J is TRBJ1-6, with D possibly matching TRBD1 (6 bases). Germline CDR1 is SEHNR and CDR2 is FQNEAQ (reference sequence). Trimming pared 3 bases from V and 8 bases from J, leaving 11 bases between. The length of the CDR3 is 14 residues. CDR3 loop: CASSFTGRDSPLHF. As DNA, the CDR3 is TGTGCCAGCAGCTTTACAGGGCGGGATTCACCCCTCCACTTT.

The V gene is TRBV5-1, the J gene TRBJ2-7; D possibly corresponds to TRBD2 (6 bases). The CDR3 sequence is 15 residues long. Germline CDR1 is SGHRS and CDR2 is YFSETQ. With 4 bases removed from V and 5 bases from J, the gap between germline ends came to 19 bases. CDR3 DNA: TGCGCCAGCAGCACCCTCGGGGGAGCTCTGGACGAGCAGTACTTC. Its protein product is CASSTLGGALDEQYF.

This chain links TRBV7-9 with TRBJ2-5; TRBD2 is a possible D gene (6 bases). The CDR3 consists of 13 residues. The V end was cut by 2 bases, the J end by 5 bases, with 9 bases between. CDR1 and CDR2 from the germline V gene are SEHNR and FQNEAQ (reference sequence). The CDR3 sequence is CASSLFREETQYF. CDR3 bases: TGTGCCAGCAGCTTATTTCGGGAGGAGACCCAGTACTTC.

This chain connects TRBV4-3 to TRBJ2-1; TRBD2 matches at 9 bases. Trimming removed 6 bases from V and 5 bases from J; junction bases left unmatched: 8. The CDR3 sequence is 15 residues long. Germline V gene sequence: CDR1 LGHNA, CDR2 YSLEER. The CDR3 loop is CASSPRGGRNNEQFF. In nucleotides, the CDR3 is TGCGCCAGCAGTCCGCGGGGGGGCCGGAACAATGAGCAGTTCTTC.

This chain uses TRBV7-7 with TRBJ2-1; 7 nucleotides agree with TRBD1. The CDR3 length is 13 residues. J gave up 9 bases and V 0 bases, and 2 bases lay outside the gene matches. In germline, CDR1 is SSHAT, CDR2 FNYEAQ (reference sequence). The CDR3 DNA reads as TGTGCCAGCAGCTTAGCGGCAGGGGGTGAGCAGTTCTTC. This encodes CASSLAAGGEQFF.

The genes are TRBV7-2 and TRBJ1-2; no firm D call. CDR1 and CDR2 (germline): SGHTA, FQGNSA. The CDR3 runs to 15 residues. Trimming stripped 4 bases from V and 7 bases from J, with 19 bases between. The CDR3 spells CASSSLSGSRGGYTF. The CDR3 DNA is TGTGCCAGCAGCTCATTAAGTGGGAGCCGGGGTGGCTACACCTTC. The variable domain in full, completed from reference TRBV7-2 and TRBJ1-2, reads GAGVSQSPSNKVTEKGKDVELRCDPISGHTALYWYRQSLGQGLEFLIYFQGNSAPDKSGLPSDRFSAERTGGSVSTLTIQRTQQEDSAVYLCASSSLSGSRGGYTFGSGTRLTVV.

CDR3 coding DNA: TGCGCCAGCAGCTTGGAGCCCCTCTATGGCTACACCTTC. Amino acids: CASSLEPLYGYTF. The chain combines TRBV5-1 with TRBJ1-2; D uncertain. The germline gives CDR1 SGHRS, CDR2 YFSETQ. This CDR3 has 13 residues. V lost 0 bases, J lost 4 bases, and 7 bases lay in between.